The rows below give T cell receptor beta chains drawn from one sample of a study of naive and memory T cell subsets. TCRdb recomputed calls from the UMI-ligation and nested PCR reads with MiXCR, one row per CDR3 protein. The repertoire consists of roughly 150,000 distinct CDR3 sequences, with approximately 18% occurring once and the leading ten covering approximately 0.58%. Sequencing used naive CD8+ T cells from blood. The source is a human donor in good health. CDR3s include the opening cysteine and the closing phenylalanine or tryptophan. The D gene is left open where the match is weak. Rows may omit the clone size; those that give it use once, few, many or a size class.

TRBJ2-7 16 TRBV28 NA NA TGTGCCAGCAGTCCCCCGTTTGGTAGTTCCTCCTACGAGCAGTACTTC CASSPPFGSSSYEQYF
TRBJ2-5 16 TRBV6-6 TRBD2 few TGTGCCAGCAGTTACTCTGGGGGGGGTGATCAAGAGACCCAGTACTTC CASSYSGGGDQETQYF
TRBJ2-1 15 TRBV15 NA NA TGTGCCACCAGTTTGCCCTTGAGTTCCTACAATGAGCAGTTCTTC CATSLPLSSYNEQFF
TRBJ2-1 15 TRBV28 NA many TGTGCCAGCAGCTCCGAGGGCGCCAACTACAATGAGCAGTTCTTC CASSSEGANYNEQFF
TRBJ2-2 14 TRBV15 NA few TGTGCCACCAGCACGGAAAGTAACACCGGGGAGCTGTTTTTT CATSTESNTGELFF
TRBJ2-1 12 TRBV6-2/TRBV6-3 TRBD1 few TGTGCCAGCGGACAGGCCTACAATGAGCAGTTCTTC CASGQAYNEQFF
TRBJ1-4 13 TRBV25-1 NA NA TGTGCCAGCAGTTGGACAAGGGGTGAAAAACTGTTTTTT CASSWTRGEKLFF
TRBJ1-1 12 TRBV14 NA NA TGTGCCAGCAGCCTCCTCTACACTGAAGCTTTCTTT CASSLLYTEAFF
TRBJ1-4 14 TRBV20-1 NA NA TGCAGTGCTAGAGATAGCCAGAAAGTAACTCTTACGTTTTTT CSARDSQKVTLTFF
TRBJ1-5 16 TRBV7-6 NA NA TGTGCCAGCAGCTTAGCAGAGGCAGGGACCCAGCAGCCCCAGCATTTT CASSLAEAGTQQPQHF
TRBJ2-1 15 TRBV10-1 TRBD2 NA TGCGCCAGCAGTGACACTAGCGACGCCCGAAATGAGCAGTTCTTC CASSDTSDARNEQFF
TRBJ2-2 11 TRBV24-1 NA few TGTGCCACCAGTGAAACAGGGGAGCTGTTTTTT CATSETGELFF
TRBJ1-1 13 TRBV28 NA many TGTGCCAGCAGTTTATTATCCGTCACTGAAGCTTTCTTT CASSLLSVTEAFF
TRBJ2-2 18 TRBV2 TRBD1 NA TGTGCCAGCAGTGAGACGGACGCTCCGGACAGGCCGACCGGGGAGCTGTTTTTT CASSETDAPDRPTGELFF
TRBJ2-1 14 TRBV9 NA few TGTGCCAGCAGCGTAGAGGGTAGCGGTAATGAGCAGTTCTTC CASSVEGSGNEQFF
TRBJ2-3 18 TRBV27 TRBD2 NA TGTGCCAGCAGTTTACGGCCCGGGACTAGCGGGTTCACAGATACGCAGTATTTT CASSLRPGTSGFTDTQYF
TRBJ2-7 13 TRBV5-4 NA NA TGTGCCAGCTCGGGGGACGGTTCTTACGAGCAGTACTTC CASSGDGSYEQYF
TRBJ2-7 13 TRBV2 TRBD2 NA TGTGCCAGCACCCAAACTAGCGAATACGAGCAGTACTTC CASTQTSEYEQYF
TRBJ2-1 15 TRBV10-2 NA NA TGCGCCTCAATGGGGGGAGTCCTATCCTACAATGAGCAGTTCTTC CASMGGVLSYNEQFF
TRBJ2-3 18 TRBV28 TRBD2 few TGTGCCAGCAGTTTATGGGGGACTAGCGGGAGGGCCAAAGATACGCAGTATTTT CASSLWGTSGRAKDTQYF
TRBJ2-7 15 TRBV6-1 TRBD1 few TGTGCCAGCAGTGAATCCGGGACAGGGGCATACGAGCAGTACTTC CASSESGTGAYEQYF
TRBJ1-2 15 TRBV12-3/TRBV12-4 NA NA TGTGCCAGCAGTTCAGAGAAACTGATGAACTATGGCTACACCTTC CASSSEKLMNYGYTF
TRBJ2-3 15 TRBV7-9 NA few TGTGCCAGCAGCCCACCTGGCCGACTGGGGGATACGCAGTATTTT CASSPPGRLGDTQYF
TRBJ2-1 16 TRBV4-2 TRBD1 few TGTGCCAGCAGCCAAGATCTGAGAGCCCAGGGGGATGAGCAGTTCTTC CASSQDLRAQGDEQFF
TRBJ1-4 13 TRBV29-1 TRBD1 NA TGCAGCGTTGAAGACAGGGGGGATGAAAAACTGTTTTTT CSVEDRGDEKLFF
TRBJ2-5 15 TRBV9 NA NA TGTGCCAGCAGCGGTGCCAGGGTTTGGGGAGAGACCCAGTACTTC CASSGARVWGETQYF
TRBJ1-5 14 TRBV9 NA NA TGTGCCAGCAGCGAAGAGAATGTCAATCAGCCCCAGCATTTT CASSEENVNQPQHF
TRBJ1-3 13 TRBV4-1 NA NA TGCGCCAGCAGCCCCTCAACTGGAAACACCATATATTTT CASSPSTGNTIYF
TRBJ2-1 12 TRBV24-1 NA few TGTGCCACCAGTGGCAGTTACAATGAGCAGTTCTTC CATSGSYNEQFF
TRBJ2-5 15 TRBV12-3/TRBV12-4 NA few TGTGCCAGCAGTTTAGGGACAGCCGTCGGCTCGACCCAGTACTTC CASSLGTAVGSTQYF
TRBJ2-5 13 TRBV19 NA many TGTGCCAGTAGTACCGACGGGGAGGAGACCCAGTACTTC CASSTDGEETQYF
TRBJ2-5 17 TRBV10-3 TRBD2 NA TGTGCCATCAGTGAGCTACTAGCGGGGAACTTTCAAGAGACCCAGTACTTC CAISELLAGNFQETQYF
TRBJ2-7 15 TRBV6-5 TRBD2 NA TGTGCCAGCAGACCCGTTAGCGGGCGATCCTACGAGCAGTACTTC CASRPVSGRSYEQYF
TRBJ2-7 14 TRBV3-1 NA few TGTGCCAGCAGCCAAGTGGACAACTCCTACGAGCAGTACTTC CASSQVDNSYEQYF
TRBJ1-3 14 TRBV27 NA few TGTGCCAGCAGTTTATCCAAGGCTGGAAACACCATATATTTT CASSLSKAGNTIYF
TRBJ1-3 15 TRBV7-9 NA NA TGTGCCAGCAGCTTAGAGGGGGACTCTGGAAACACCATATATTTT CASSLEGDSGNTIYF
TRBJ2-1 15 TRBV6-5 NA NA TGTGCCAGCACCCCTTATGCGGGAAGGTTGGATGAGCAGTTCTTC CASTPYAGRLDEQFF
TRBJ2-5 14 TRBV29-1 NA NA TGCAGCGTTGAAATCGACGGGATCGGAGAGACCCAGTACTTC CSVEIDGIGETQYF
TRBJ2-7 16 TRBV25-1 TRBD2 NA TGTGCCAGCACCTCACTAGCGGGAGGACCTCGGAGCGAGCAGTACTTC CASTSLAGGPRSEQYF
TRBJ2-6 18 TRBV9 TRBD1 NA TGTGCCAGCAGCGATGGGACAGGGCCGCGAACTGGGGCCAACGTCCTGACTTTC CASSDGTGPRTGANVLTF
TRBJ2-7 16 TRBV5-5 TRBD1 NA TGTGCCAGCAGCTCCCCGGACAGGGGATCATTCTACGAGCAGTACTTC CASSSPDRGSFYEQYF
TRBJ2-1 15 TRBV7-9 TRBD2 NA TGTGCCAGCAGCTTAGTGTCCCTAGCGGTCGATGAGCAGTTCTTC CASSLVSLAVDEQFF
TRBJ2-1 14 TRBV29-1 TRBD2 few TGCAGCGTTGTTGGACTAGCGGGATACAATGAGCAGTTCTTC CSVVGLAGYNEQFF
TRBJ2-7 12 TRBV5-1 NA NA TGCGCCAGCAGCTCGTCCACCTACGAGCAGTACTTC CASSSSTYEQYF
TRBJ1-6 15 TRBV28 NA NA TGTGCCACCAACGGTGGGGGGCTTGGGAGAGGACCCCTCCACTTT CATNGGGLGRGPLHF